This T cell receptor (beta chain) was recorded in a study of CD8 T cells in Susac syndrome. Bulk CD8+ and CD4+ cells came from magnetic negative isolation; CD8+ TEMRA by FACS. An amount of RNA that ranged from 0.5 to 1 ug was reverse transcribed with random hexamers. TCRdb redid the calling of the immunoSEQ multiplex PCR reads with MiXCR, one entry per CDR3 protein. In the table there are under 200,000 distinct CDR3 sequences, about 94% of which are singletons. Material for sequencing was CD4+ T cells from PBMCs. The TCR originated in a human donor in good health.

CDR3 nucleotide sequence: TGTGCCAGCAGCTTAGACGGCGAGGGCTCACCCCTCCACTTT. Protein: CASSLDGEGSPLHF. The genes are TRBV7-9 and TRBJ1-6; no clear D gene. This CDR3 spans 14 amino acids. V dropped 1 base and J dropped 10 bases, with 11 bases sitting between them. Germline values: CDR1 SEHNR, CDR2 FQNEAQ (reference sequence).